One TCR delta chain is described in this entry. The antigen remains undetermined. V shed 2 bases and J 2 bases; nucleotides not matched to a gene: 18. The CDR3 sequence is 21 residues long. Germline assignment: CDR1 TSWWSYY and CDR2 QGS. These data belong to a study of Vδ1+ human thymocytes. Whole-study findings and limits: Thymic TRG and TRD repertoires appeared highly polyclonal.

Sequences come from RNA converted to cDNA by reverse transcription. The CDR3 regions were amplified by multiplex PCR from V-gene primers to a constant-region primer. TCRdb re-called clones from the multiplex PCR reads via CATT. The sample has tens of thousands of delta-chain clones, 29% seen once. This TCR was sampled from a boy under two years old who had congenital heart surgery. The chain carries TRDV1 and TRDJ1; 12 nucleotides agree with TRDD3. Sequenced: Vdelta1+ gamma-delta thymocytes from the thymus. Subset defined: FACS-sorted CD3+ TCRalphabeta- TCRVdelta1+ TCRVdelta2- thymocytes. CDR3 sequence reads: CALGEMIYGDWGIQYTDKLIF. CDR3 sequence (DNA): TGTGCTCTTGGGGAAATGATCTATGGAGACTGGGGGATACAGTATACCGATAAACTCATCTTT.